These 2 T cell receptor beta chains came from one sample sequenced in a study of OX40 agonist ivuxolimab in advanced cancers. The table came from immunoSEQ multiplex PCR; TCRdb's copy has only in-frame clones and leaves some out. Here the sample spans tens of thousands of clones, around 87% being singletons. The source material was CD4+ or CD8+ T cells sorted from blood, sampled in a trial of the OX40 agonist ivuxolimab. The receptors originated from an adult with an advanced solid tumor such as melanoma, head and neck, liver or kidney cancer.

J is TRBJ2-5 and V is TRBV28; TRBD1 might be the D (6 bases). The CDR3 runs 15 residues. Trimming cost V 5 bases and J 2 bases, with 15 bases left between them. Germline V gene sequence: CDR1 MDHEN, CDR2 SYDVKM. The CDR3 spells CASSPGTIPQETQYF. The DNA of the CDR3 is TGTGCCAGCAGTCCCGGGACAATCCCTCAAGAGACCCAGTACTTC.

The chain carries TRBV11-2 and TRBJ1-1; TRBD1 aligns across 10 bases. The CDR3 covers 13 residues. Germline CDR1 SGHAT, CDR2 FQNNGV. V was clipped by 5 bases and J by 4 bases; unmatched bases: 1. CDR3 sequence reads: CASSGTGATEAFF. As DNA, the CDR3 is TGTGCCAGCAGCGGGACAGGGGCCACTGAAGCTTTCTTT.